The clone carrying this TCR beta chain was detected ten times or more. The read terminates 3 residues ahead of where the CDR3 ends, so the germline J gene completes it. This entry comes from a study of T cell clonality in common variable immunodeficiency. The V gene end was trimmed by 2 bases and the J gene end by 6 bases; junction bases not matched to a gene: 4. In germline, CDR1 is DFQATT, CDR2 SNEGSKA (reference sequence). The CDR3 has 14 amino acids. Only in-frame clones appear in the TCRdb table, and some are missing; sequencing was by immunoSEQ multiplex PCR. The specimen has about 66,000 clones, none found just once.

This rearrangement joins TRBV20-1 to TRBJ1-5; 10 nucleotides agree with TRBD1. Sequences were obtained from peripheral blood mononuclear cells. The origin of this receptor is a person between 18 and 75 years old in good health. CDR3: CSARSTGGLQPQHF. CDR3 bases read: TGCAGTGCTAGATCGACAGGGGGCCTTCAGCCC.